The rows below give T cell receptor beta chains drawn from one sample of a study of pediatric ulcerative colitis. Sequenced by immunoSEQ multiplex PCR; TCRdb stores in-frame clones only, minus some. The sample has about 36,000 clones, approximately 73% seen once. The sequenced sample consisted of gut tissue. The receptor set was obtained from a boy aged 10-17 years with moderate ulcerative colitis. Each CDR3 is given with its conserved first and last residue. D genes are given only for firm matches. Size is stated for part of the rows, as once, few or many counts, or as a class when the clone is expanded.

TRBD2,NA,TRBV7-9,TRBJ2-3,CASSGFSGGGADTQYF,TGTGCCAGTAGCGGGTTTAGCGGGGGAGGAGCAGATACGCAGTATTTT
NA,NA,TRBV7-2,TRBJ1-1,CASSWGRPTVEAFF,TGTGCCAGCAGCTGGGGCAGACCTACGGTTGAAGCTTTCTTT
NA,few,TRBV7-3,TRBJ2-5,CASSPGSQETQYF,TGTGCCAGCAGCCCAGGGAGTCAAGAGACCCAGTACTTC
NA,few,TRBV7-3,TRBJ1-2,CASSLNNYGYTF,TGTGCCAGCAGCTTAAATAACTATGGCTACACCTTC
TRBD2,NA,TRBV2,TRBJ2-3,CASRGLGSDTQYF,TGTGCCAGCAGGGGACTAGGTTCAGATACGCAGTATTTT
TRBD1,NA,TRBV9,TRBJ2-6,CASSVGQGAFSGANVLTF,TGTGCCAGCAGCGTTGGGCAGGGGGCTTTCTCTGGGGCCAACGTCCTGACTTTC
NA,NA,TRBV11-2,TRBJ1-3,CASSLGTPVDTIYF,TGTGCCAGCAGCCTCGGGACGCCGGTAGACACCATATATTTT
NA,NA,TRBV27,TRBJ1-1,CASTSLQPNTEAFF,TGTGCCAGCACCTCGCTACAGCCGAACACTGAAGCTTTCTTT
NA,NA,TRBV9,TRBJ1-1,CASGPTEAFF,TGTGCCAGCGGGCCCACTGAAGCTTTCTTT
TRBD2,once,TRBV25-1,TRBJ2-2,CASSEAGRDTGELFF,TGTGCCAGCAGTGAGGCCGGGAGGGACACCGGGGAGCTGTTTTTT
NA,NA,TRBV11-1,TRBJ2-5,CASSLTASSQETQYF,TGTGCCAGCAGCTTAACAGCTAGCTCACAAGAGACCCAGTACTTC
NA,few,TRBV7-2,TRBJ1-1,CASSLMNTEAFF,TGTGCCAGCAGCTTAATGAACACTGAAGCTTTCTTT
TRBD2,once,TRBV7-2,TRBJ2-5,CASSLAGGFEGETQYF,TGTGCCAGCAGCTTAGCGGGGGGGTTTGAGGGAGAGACCCAGTACTTC
NA,NA,TRBV5-1,TRBJ2-7,CASNSTTGPEDEQYF,TGCGCCAGCAACTCGACGACAGGACCTGAGGACGAGCAGTACTTC
TRBD1,once,TRBV11-2,TRBJ1-2,CASSPSRDRGRYYGYTF,TGTGCCAGCAGCCCGTCCCGGGACAGGGGTCGGTACTATGGCTACACCTTC
TRBD1,NA,TRBV6-1,TRBJ2-7,CASSEMTGVEQYF,TGTGCCAGCAGTGAAATGACAGGGGTCGAGCAGTACTTC
TRBD1,few,TRBV7-8,TRBJ2-7,CASSWGQGRDYEQYF,TGTGCCAGCAGCTGGGGACAGGGGCGGGACTACGAGCAGTACTTC
TRBD1,NA,TRBV7-2,TRBJ2-7,CASSLVYRGQGNYEQYF,TGTGCCAGCAGCTTAGTATATCGAGGACAGGGTAACTACGAGCAGTACTTC
TRBD2,NA,TRBV7-2,TRBJ2-1,CASSELAGGLDEQFF,TGTGCCAGCAGCGAGCTAGCGGGGGGGCTGGATGAGCAGTTCTTC
TRBD2,NA,TRBV6-4,TRBJ2-1,CASGLANYNEQFF,TGTGCCAGCGGACTAGCGAACTACAATGAGCAGTTCTTC
NA,NA,TRBV27,TRBJ1-4,CASSLRPTTNEKLFF,TGTGCCAGCAGTTTGCGGCCGACAACTAATGAAAAACTGTTTTTT
TRBD2,NA,TRBV2,TRBJ2-1,CASLGLAGYNEQFF,TGTGCCAGCCTGGGACTAGCGGGCTACAATGAGCAGTTCTTC
TRBD2,NA,TRBV7-2,TRBJ2-3,CASSSSRGGTDTQYF,TGTGCCAGCAGCTCTTCTCGGGGGGGCACAGATACGCAGTATTTT
NA,NA,TRBV5-1,TRBJ1-1,CASSLGSGIAFTTEAFF,TGCGCCAGCAGCTTGGGGTCAGGTATCGCTTTCACCACTGAAGCTTTCTTT
NA,NA,TRBV9,TRBJ2-1,CASSVGQLYNEQFF,TGTGCCAGCAGCGTAGGGCAGTTATACAATGAGCAGTTCTTC
TRBD2,NA,TRBV4-1,TRBJ2-3,CASSQPPGLPRDTQYF,TGCGCCAGCAGCCAACCACCGGGACTACCTAGAGATACGCAGTATTTT
NA,NA,TRBV12-5,TRBJ2-7,CASGLVGPVYF,TGTGCTAGTGGTTTGGTTGGGCCTGTCTACTTC
TRBD1,NA,TRBV4-1,TRBJ2-1,CASSQDSRQGGYNEQFF,TGCGCCAGCAGCCAAGATTCGCGACAGGGGGGTTACAATGAGCAGTTCTTC
NA,NA,TRBV2,TRBJ1-1,CASSGPIMGTEAFF,TGTGCCAGCAGTGGACCAATTATGGGCACTGAAGCTTTCTTT
TRBD2,few,TRBV28,TRBJ2-7,CASRGLAVSYEQYF,TGTGCCAGCAGGGGACTAGCGGTGTCCTACGAGCAGTACTTC
NA,few,TRBV7-9,TRBJ2-3,CASSLVVLRRTDTQYF,TGTGCCAGCAGCTTAGTGGTCCTAAGGCGGACAGATACGCAGTATTTT
NA,few,TRBV28,TRBJ2-7,CASSLRPDVQYF,TGTGCCAGCAGTTTAAGGCCGGATGTGCAGTACTTC
NA,NA,TRBV29-1,TRBJ2-1,CSVVLGHIYNEQFF,TGCAGCGTTGTCTTGGGACATATTTACAATGAGCAGTTCTTC
NA,once,TRBV6-4,TRBJ2-1,CASSSWASTYNEQFF,TGTGCCAGCAGTAGTTGGGCTAGCACTTACAATGAGCAGTTCTTC
TRBD2,few,TRBV5-1,TRBJ2-3,CASSGTSGASTDTQYF,TGCGCCAGCAGCGGAACTAGCGGGGCGTCCACAGATACGCAGTATTTT
NA,NA,TRBV5-1,TRBJ2-7,CASSSGAGYEQYF,TGCGCCAGCAGCTCCGGGGCGGGGTACGAGCAGTACTTC
TRBD2,NA,TRBV5-4,TRBJ2-7,CASSPPGLRQYF,TGTGCCAGCAGCCCGCCGGGACTACGGCAGTACTTC